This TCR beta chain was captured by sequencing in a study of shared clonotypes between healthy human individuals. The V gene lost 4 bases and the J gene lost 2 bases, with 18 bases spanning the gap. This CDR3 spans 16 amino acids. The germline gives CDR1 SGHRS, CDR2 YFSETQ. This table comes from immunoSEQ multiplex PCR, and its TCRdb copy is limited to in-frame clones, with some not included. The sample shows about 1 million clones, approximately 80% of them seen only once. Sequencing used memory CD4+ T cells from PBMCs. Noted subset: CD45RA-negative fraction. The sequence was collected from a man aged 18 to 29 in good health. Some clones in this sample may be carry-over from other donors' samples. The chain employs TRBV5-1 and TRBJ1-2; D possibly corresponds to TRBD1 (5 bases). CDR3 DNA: TGCGCCAGCAGCCTACCTACTCCGACAGCGAACTATGGCTACACCTTC. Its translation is CASSLPTPTANYGYTF. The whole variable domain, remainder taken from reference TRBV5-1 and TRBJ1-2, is KAGVTQTPRYLIKTRGQQVTLSCSPISGHRSVSWYQQTPGQGLQFLFEYFSETQRNKGNFPGRFSGRQFSNSRSEMNVSTLELGDSALYLCASSLPTPTANYGYTFGSGTRLTVV.